This TCR beta chain was sequenced in a study of monozygotic twins with inflammatory bowel disease. Investigators made cDNA in eight separate reactions per sample. UMIs were attached via template switching, each with a 6-nucleotide sample barcode. TCRdb re-called the 5' RACE reads and gives one entry per CDR3 protein, without DNA. The repertoire table contains approximately 400,000 distinct CDR3 sequences. The CDR3 covers 13 residues. Germline V CDR1 and CDR2: SGHTA, FQGTGA. Donors each contributed one blood sample measuring around 2.5 ml. This chain uses TRBV7-3 with TRBJ2-7; there is no DNA to check the TCRdb D call of TRBD1. Input material: blood. The TCR sequence derives from a human donor with ulcerative colitis or Crohn's disease, or a healthy co-twin of an affected twin (not recorded which). The CDR3 is CASSPTTGAEQYF.